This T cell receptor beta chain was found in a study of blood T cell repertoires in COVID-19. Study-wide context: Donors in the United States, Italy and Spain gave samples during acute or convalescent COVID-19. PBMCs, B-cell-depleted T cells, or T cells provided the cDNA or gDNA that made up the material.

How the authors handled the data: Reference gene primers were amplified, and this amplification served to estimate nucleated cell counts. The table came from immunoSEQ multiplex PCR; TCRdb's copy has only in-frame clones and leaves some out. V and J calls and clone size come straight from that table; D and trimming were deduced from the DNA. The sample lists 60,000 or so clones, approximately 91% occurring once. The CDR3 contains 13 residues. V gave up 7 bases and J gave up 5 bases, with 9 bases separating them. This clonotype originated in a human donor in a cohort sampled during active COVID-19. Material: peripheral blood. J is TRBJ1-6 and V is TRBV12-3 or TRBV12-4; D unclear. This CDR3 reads CASMVRDNSPLHF. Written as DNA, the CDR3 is TGTGCCAGCATGGTGCGGGATAATTCACCCCTCCACTTT.